This T cell receptor beta chain was obtained from a study of CD8+ T cells in alopecia areata. Findings and caveats of the study: In scalp, tofacitinib significantly decreased clonality and expanded CD8+ clones among the top 100. Association of baseline CD8+ expansion with response is uncertain owing to one nonresponder.

The V gene's germline CDR1 is SQVTM and CDR2 ANQGSEA. The length of the CDR3 is 14 residues. V was clipped by 3 bases and J by 5 bases, with 15 bases between them. As for treatment: oral pan-JAK inhibitor, 5-10 mg twice daily. It was cDNA, reverse transcribed from extracted RNA, that served as the sequencing template. The repertoire was sequenced with immunoSEQ multiplex PCR; TCRdb's copy has only in-frame clones and lacks some. The sample yields some 170,000 clones, 58% seen once. This clone appeared a few times. Its antigen is undetermined. This chain connects TRBV29-1 to TRBJ2-3; maybe TRBD2 (7 bases). The sequence was collected from a human donor with alopecia areata. Sample: CD4+ T cells sorted from blood, taken at roughly week 55, from a patient treated with tofacitinib. The chain's CDR3 is CSVDGGRLRDTQYF. In nucleotides, the CDR3 is TGCAGCGTTGACGGGGGGCGGCTTCGAGATACGCAGTATTTT.